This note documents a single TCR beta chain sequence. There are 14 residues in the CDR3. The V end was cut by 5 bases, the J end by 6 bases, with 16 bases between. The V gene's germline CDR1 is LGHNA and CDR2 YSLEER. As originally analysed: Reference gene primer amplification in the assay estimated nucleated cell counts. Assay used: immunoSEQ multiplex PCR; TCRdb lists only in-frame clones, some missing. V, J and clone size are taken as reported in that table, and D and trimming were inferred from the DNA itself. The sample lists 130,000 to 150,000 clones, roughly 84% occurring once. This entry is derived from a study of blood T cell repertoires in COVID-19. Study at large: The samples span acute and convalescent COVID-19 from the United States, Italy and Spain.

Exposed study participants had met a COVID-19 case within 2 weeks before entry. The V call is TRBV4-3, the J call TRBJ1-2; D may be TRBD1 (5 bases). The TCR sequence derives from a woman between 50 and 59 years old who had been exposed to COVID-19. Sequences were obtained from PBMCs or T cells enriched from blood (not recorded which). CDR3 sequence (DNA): TGCGCCAGCAGCGCAAGACGGGGGGAGGATGGCTACACCTTC. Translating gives CASSARRGEDGYTF.